This T cell receptor (beta chain) was obtained from a study of response to subunit inactivated influenza vaccine. Study-wide results and limits: There was a suggestion from the authors that each seasonal influenza vaccination recruits few new T cells.

The CDR3 runs 13 residues. Trimming left V 5 bases short and J 8 bases short, with 12 bases between. Germline V CDR1 and CDR2: SGHTA, FQGNSA. A word on this clonotype: Antigen: not known.

TCRdb reanalysed the RT-PCR reads using MiXCR and keeps one entry per CDR3 protein. This sample carries 650,000 to 700,000 distinct CDR3 sequences, about 15% of them seen once, and the ten largest clones take roughly 11%. This sample comprised PBMCs from blood, obtained 12 days after vaccination. The V call is TRBV7-2, the J call TRBJ1-4; a weak D match, TRBD1 (5 bases). The TCR was taken from a man aged 45-60 years who received an inactivated influenza vaccine. The CDR3 coding sequence is TGTGCCAGCAGCCTTGGACAAAAGGAAAAACTGTTTTTT. Translated, it gives CASSLGQKEKLFF.